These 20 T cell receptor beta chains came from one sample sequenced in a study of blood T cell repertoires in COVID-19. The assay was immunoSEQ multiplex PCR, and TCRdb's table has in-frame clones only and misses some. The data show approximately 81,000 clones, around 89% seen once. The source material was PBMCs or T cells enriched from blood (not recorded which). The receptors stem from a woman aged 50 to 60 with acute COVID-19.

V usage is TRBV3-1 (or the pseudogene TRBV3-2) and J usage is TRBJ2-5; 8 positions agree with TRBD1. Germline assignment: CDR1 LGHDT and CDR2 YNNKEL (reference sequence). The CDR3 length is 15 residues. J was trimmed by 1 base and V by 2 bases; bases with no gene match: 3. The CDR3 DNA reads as TGTGCCAGCAGCCAACCCGGACAGGGCCAAGAGACCCAGTACTTC. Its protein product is CASSQPGQGQETQYF.

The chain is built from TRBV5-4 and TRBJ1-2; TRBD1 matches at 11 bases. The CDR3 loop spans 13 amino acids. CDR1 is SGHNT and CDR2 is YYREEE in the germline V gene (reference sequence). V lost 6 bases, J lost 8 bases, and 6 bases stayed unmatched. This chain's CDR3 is CASTGQGAGGYTF. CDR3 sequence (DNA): TGTGCCAGCACCGGACAGGGGGCTGGGGGCTACACCTTC.

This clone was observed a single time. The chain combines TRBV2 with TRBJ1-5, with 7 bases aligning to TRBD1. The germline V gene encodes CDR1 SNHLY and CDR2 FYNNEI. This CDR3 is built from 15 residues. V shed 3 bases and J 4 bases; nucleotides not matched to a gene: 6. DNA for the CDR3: TGTGCCAGCAGTGATACGGACAGGCTTAATCAGCCCCAGCATTTT. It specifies CASSDTDRLNQPQHF.

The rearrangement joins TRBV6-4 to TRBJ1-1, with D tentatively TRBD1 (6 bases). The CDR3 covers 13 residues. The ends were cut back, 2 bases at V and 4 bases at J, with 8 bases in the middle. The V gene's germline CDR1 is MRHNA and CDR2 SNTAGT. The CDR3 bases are TGTGCCAGCAGTGACACAGGGACCACTGAAGCTTTCTTT. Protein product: CASSDTGTTEAFF.

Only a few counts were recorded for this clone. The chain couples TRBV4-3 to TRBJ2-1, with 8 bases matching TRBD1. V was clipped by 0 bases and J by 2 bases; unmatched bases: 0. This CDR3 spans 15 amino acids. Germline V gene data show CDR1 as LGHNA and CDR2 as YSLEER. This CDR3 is CASSQEQGAYNEQFF. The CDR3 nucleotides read TGCGCCAGCAGCCAAGAACAGGGGGCCTACAATGAGCAGTTCTTC.

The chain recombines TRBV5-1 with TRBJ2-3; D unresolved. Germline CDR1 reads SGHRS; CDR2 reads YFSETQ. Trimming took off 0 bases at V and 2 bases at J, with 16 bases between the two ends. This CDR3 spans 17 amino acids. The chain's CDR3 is CASSLVRDFPPTDTQYF. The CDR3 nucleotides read TGCGCCAGCAGCTTGGTCCGAGACTTTCCCCCCACAGATACGCAGTATTTT.

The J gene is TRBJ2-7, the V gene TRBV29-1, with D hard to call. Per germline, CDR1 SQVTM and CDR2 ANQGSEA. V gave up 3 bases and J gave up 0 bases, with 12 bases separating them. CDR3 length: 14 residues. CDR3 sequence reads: CSVDSGVGSYEQYF. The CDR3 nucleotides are TGCAGCGTTGATTCGGGTGTTGGCTCCTACGAGCAGTACTTC.

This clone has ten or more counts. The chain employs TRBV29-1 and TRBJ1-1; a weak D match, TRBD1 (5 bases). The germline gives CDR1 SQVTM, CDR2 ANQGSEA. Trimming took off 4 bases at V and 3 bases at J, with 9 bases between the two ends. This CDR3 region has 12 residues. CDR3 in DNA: TGCAGCGTTGTGGGGGGAGACACTGAAGCTTTCTTT. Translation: CSVVGGDTEAFF.

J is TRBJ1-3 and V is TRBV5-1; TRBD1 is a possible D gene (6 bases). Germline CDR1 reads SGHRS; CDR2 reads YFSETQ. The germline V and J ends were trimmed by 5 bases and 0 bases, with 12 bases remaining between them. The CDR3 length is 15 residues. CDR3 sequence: CASSAVRGSGNTIYF. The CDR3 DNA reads TGCGCCAGCAGTGCGGTCAGGGGCTCTGGAAACACCATATATTTT.

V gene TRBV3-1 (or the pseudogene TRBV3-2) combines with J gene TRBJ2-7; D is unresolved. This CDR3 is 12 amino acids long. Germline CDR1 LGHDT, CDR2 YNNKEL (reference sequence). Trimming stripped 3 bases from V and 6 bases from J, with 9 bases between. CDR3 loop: CASSQAAREQYF. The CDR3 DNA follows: TGTGCCAGCAGCCAGGCAGCGCGCGAGCAGTACTTC.

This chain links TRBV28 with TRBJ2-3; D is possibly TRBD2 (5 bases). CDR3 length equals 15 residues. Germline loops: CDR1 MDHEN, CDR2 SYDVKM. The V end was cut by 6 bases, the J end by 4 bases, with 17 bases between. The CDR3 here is CASSPNFGGSDTQYF. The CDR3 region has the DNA TGTGCCAGCAGCCCCAACTTCGGAGGTTCAGATACGCAGTATTTT. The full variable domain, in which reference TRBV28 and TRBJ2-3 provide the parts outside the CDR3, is DVKVTQSSRYLVKRTGEKVFLECVQDMDHENMFWYRQDPGLGLRLIYFSYDVKMKEKGDIPEGYSVSREKKERFSLILESASTNQTSMYLCASSPNFGGSDTQYFGPGTRLTVL.

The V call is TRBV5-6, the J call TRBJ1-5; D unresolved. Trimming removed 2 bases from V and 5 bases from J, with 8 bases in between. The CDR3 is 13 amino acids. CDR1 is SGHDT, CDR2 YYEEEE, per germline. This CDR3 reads CASSLEVDQPQHF. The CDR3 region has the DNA TGTGCCAGCAGCTTAGAGGTAGATCAGCCCCAGCATTTT.

CDR3 loop: CAWSPGAGANVLTF. The CDR3 coding sequence is TGTGCCTGGAGTCCGGGGGCTGGGGCCAACGTCCTGACTTTC. The chain employs TRBV30 and TRBJ2-6, with D tentatively TRBD2 (6 bases). The CDR3 has 14 residues. V lost 2 bases and J 2 bases, leaving 7 bases between the germline ends. CDR1 GTSNPN and CDR2 SVGIG come from the germline V gene (reference sequence).

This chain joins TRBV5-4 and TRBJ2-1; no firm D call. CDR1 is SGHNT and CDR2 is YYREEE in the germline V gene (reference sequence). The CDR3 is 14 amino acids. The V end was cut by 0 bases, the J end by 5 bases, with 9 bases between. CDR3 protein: CASSLANLNNEQFF. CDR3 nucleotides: TGTGCCAGCAGCTTGGCTAATCTCAACAATGAGCAGTTCTTC.

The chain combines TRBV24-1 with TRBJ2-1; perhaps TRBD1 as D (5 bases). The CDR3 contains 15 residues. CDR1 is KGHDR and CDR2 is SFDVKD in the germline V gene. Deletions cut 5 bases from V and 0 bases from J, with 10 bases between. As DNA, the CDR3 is TGTGCCACCAGTGCTACAGGCAGCTCCTACAATGAGCAGTTCTTC. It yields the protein CATSATGSSYNEQFF.

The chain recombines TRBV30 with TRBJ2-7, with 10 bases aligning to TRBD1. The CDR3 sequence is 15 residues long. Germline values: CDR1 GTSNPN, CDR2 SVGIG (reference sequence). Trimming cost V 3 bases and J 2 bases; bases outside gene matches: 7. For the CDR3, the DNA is TGTGCCTGGAGAAGGCCCGGGACAGGGGCCTACGAGCAGTACTTC. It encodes CAWRRPGTGAYEQYF.

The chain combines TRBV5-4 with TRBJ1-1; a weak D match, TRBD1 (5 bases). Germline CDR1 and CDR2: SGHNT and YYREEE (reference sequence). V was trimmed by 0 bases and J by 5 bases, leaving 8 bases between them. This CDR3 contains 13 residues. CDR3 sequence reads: CASSLAGETEAFF. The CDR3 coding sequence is TGTGCCAGCAGCTTGGCGGGGGAAACTGAAGCTTTCTTT.

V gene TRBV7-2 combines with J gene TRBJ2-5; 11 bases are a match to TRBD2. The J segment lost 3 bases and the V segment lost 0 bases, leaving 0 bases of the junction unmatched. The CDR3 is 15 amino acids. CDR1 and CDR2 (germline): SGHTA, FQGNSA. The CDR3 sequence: CASSLAGLAEETQYF. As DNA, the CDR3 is TGTGCCAGCAGCTTAGCGGGACTAGCGGAAGAGACCCAGTACTTC.

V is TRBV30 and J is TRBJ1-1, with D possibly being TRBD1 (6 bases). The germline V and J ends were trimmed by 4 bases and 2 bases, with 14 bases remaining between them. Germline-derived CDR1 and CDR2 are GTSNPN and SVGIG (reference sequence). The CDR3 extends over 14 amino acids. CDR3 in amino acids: CAWNWDNSNTEAFF. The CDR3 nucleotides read TGTGCCTGGAATTGGGACAACTCAAACACTGAAGCTTTCTTT.

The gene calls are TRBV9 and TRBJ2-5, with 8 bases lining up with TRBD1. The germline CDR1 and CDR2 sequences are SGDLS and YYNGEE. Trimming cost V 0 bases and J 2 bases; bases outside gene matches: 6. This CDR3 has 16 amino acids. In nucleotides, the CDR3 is TGTGCCAGCAGCGTAGCTGGCAGGGGGCTGCAAGAGACCCAGTACTTC. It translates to CASSVAGRGLQETQYF.